The 17 T cell receptor beta chains below were found in one sample sequenced in a study of shared clonotypes between healthy human individuals. CD8 cells regarded as naive lacked CD45RO, were positively chosen for CCR7, and omitted terminally differentiated effector memory CD45RA+ cells. The table came from immunoSEQ multiplex PCR; TCRdb's copy has only in-frame clones and leaves some out. The sample yields about 800,000 clones, around 96% seen once. Sequencing used naive CD8+ T cells sorted from blood. Receptor source: a man aged 25-45 years in good health.

V gene TRBV4-3 combines with J gene TRBJ1-5; 12 bases map to TRBD1. The CDR3 contains 15 residues. Trimming took 5 bases from V and 5 from J; bases not matched to a gene: 4. Germline V gene lookup returns CDR1 LGHNA and CDR2 YSLEER. CDR3 sequence reads: CASSFGTGGYQPQHF. In DNA, the CDR3 is TGCGCCAGCAGCTTCGGGACAGGGGGCTATCAGCCCCAGCATTTT.

The gene calls are TRBV5-4 and TRBJ2-1; no definite D call. This CDR3 has 12 amino acids. V was trimmed by 4 bases and J by 7 bases, leaving 9 bases between them. CDR1 is SGHNT and CDR2 is YYREEE in the germline V gene (reference sequence). The CDR3 DNA reads TGTGCCAGCAGCCTCATCTTAAATGAGCAGTTCTTC. Amino acids: CASSLILNEQFF.

This sequence joins TRBV7-8 and TRBJ2-3, with 14 nucleotides matching TRBD2. The CDR3 loop spans 16 amino acids. Germline V lookup: CDR1 SGHVS, CDR2 FQNEAQ. Trimming cost V 4 bases and J 5 bases; bases outside gene matches: 5. CDR3 in DNA: TGTGCCAGCAGCTATAGAGGGACTAGCGGGAGAGATACGCAGTATTTT. It yields the protein CASSYRGTSGRDTQYF.

This chain links TRBV5-1 with TRBJ2-7, with D possibly matching TRBD1 (6 bases). With 4 bases removed from V and 2 bases from J, the gap between germline ends came to 19 bases. Germline values: CDR1 SGHRS, CDR2 YFSETQ. This CDR3 is 16 amino acids long. The CDR3, as DNA: TGCGCCAGCAGCGCGTTCGGGGCAGGGGCCACCTACGAGCAGTACTTC. Translation: CASSAFGAGATYEQYF.

V and J are TRBV7-8 and TRBJ2-1, with 7 bases lining up with TRBD1. Looked up from germline, CDR1 is SGHVS and CDR2 is FQNEAQ. The CDR3 runs 14 residues. Trimming cost V 5 bases and J 4 bases; bases outside gene matches: 5. CDR3 nucleotide sequence: TGTGCCAGCAGCCTTCCGGGACAGTACAATGAGCAGTTCTTC. Translated: CASSLPGQYNEQFF. The full variable domain, with the rest looked up from reference TRBV7-8 and TRBJ2-1, is GAGVSQSPRYKVAKRGQDVALRCDPISGHVSLFWYQQALGQGPEFLTYFQNEAQLDKSGLPSDRFFAERPEGSVSTLKIQRTQQEDSAVYLCASSLPGQYNEQFFGPGTRLTVL.

The genes are TRBV2 and TRBJ2-1, with 10 bases matching TRBD1. V lost 8 bases and J lost 3; bases outside the gene matches: 1. Germline V gene data show CDR1 as SNHLY and CDR2 as FYNNEI. This CDR3 is built from 13 residues. The CDR3: CASRTGGYNEQFF. The CDR3 DNA reads as TGTGCCAGCCGGACAGGGGGCTACAATGAGCAGTTCTTC.

CDR3 residues: CASTHRGGKETQYF. DNA of the CDR3: TGTGCCAGCACCCATCGGGGCGGGAAAGAGACCCAGTACTTC. V is TRBV5-4 and J is TRBJ2-5; TRBD2 might be the D (6 bases). The CDR3 spans 14 residues. V was cut by 6 bases and J by 3 bases, with 15 bases left in between. Germline CDR1 SGHNT, CDR2 YYREEE (reference sequence). Complete variable domain (other parts from reference TRBV5-4 and TRBJ2-5): ETGVTQSPTHLIKTRGQQVTLRCSSQSGHNTVSWYQQALGQGPQFIFQYYREEENGRGNFPPRFSGLQFPNYSSELNVNALELDDSALYLCASTHRGGKETQYFGPGTRLLVL.

In the case of this clone: Other nucleotide sequences in the sample specify the same CDR3. The V gene is TRBV29-1, the J gene TRBJ2-7, with TRBD2 matching 10 bases. From germline, CDR1 is SQVTM and CDR2 ANQGSEA. V dropped 7 bases and J dropped 2; count of bases not matched to a gene: 5. This CDR3 is 13 amino acids long. CDR3 loop: CSARTSGTYEQYF. CDR3 sequence (DNA): TGCAGCGCGAGGACTAGCGGTACCTACGAGCAGTACTTC.

This clone was seen once. The rearrangement uses TRBV29-1 and TRBJ1-2; no firm D call. CDR1 is SQVTM, CDR2 ANQGSEA, per germline. V dropped 3 bases and J dropped 7 bases, with 9 bases sitting between them. This CDR3 contains 11 residues. The CDR3 coding sequence is TGCAGCGTTGAGGTCCGGGCTGGCTACACCTTC. Translated, it gives CSVEVRAGYTF.

The J gene is TRBJ2-6, the V gene TRBV19, with 10 positions matching TRBD1. V gave up 6 bases and J gave up 0 bases; unmatched junction bases: 8. CDR3 length: 18 amino acids. Per germline, CDR1 LNHDA and CDR2 SQIVND (reference sequence). DNA for the CDR3: TGTGCCAGTAGAGGGACAGGGGTCGGGAGCTCTGGGGCCAACGTCCTGACTTTC. Its protein product is CASRGTGVGSSGANVLTF.

The J gene is TRBJ2-7, the V gene TRBV6-5; 9 bases fit TRBD2. CDR1 and CDR2 (germline): MNHEY, SVGAGI. J lost 7 bases, V lost 0 bases, and 7 bases had no gene match. CDR3 length equals 15 residues. The CDR3 DNA reads TGTGCCAGCAGTTACTCGTCTAGCGGGAATGGGGAGCAGTACTTC. Protein: CASSYSSSGNGEQYF.

The gene calls are TRBV28 and TRBJ1-5; no firm D call. The germline CDR1 and CDR2 sequences are MDHEN and SYDVKM. V shed 3 bases and J shed 0 bases, with 18 bases lying between them. The CDR3 extends over 18 amino acids. The DNA of the CDR3 is TGTGCCAGCAGTTTTATTCTTGAGACACACCATAGCAATCAGCCCCAGCATTTT. This translates into CASSFILETHHSNQPQHF.

This clone was seen just once. The chain links TRBV11-2 to TRBJ2-3; D gene uncertain. The V gene lost 5 bases and the J gene lost 3 bases, with 9 bases spanning the gap. The CDR3 runs to 13 residues. The germline V gene has CDR1 SGHAT and CDR2 FQNNGV. In nucleotides, the CDR3 is TGTGCCAGCAGCATCTGGGAAACAGATACGCAGTATTTT. Translated, it gives CASSIWETDTQYF.

Regarding this clone: Other DNA sequences in this sample translate to the same CDR3. The V and J genes are TRBV6-5 and TRBJ1-1; D remains ambiguous. Between the trimmed V and J ends, which lost 0 bases and 1 base, there was a span of 3 bases. The CDR3 extends over 13 amino acids. CDR1 and CDR2 (germline): MNHEY, SVGAGI. CDR3 DNA: TGTGCCAGCAGTTACTCCCAGAACACTGAAGCTTTCTTT. Its protein is CASSYSQNTEAFF.

The CDR3 region has the DNA TGTGCCAGCAATTTAGGGGACAGGGGATCCTACAATGAGCAGTTCTTC. Its protein product is CASNLGDRGSYNEQFF. The V and J genes are TRBV11-2 and TRBJ2-1, with 10 bases aligning to TRBD1. Germline V gives CDR1 SGHAT, CDR2 FQNNGV. The CDR3 contains 16 residues. Trimming at V came to 7 bases and at J to 1 base, leaving 7 bases not matched to a gene.

The chain has TRBV6-4 and TRBJ2-1; TRBD2 matches at 13 bases. From germline, CDR1 is MRHNA and CDR2 SNTAGT. V gave up 6 bases and J gave up 7 bases; unmatched junction bases: 18. The CDR3 loop spans 19 amino acids. The CDR3 DNA reads as TGTGCCAGCAGAGGGGACCACCAAGGACTAGCGGGAGCCGCAAATGAGCAGTTCTTC. It encodes CASRGDHQGLAGAANEQFF.

This chain uses TRBV6-5 with TRBJ2-7; D is perhaps TRBD2 (6 bases). V lost 9 bases to trimming and J lost 2 bases, with 14 bases between them. This CDR3 region has 13 residues. Germline-derived CDR1 and CDR2 are MNHEY and SVGAGI. This chain's CDR3 is CASHSGLAYEQYF. The CDR3 region has the DNA TGTGCCAGTCATAGCGGTCTAGCCTACGAGCAGTACTTC.